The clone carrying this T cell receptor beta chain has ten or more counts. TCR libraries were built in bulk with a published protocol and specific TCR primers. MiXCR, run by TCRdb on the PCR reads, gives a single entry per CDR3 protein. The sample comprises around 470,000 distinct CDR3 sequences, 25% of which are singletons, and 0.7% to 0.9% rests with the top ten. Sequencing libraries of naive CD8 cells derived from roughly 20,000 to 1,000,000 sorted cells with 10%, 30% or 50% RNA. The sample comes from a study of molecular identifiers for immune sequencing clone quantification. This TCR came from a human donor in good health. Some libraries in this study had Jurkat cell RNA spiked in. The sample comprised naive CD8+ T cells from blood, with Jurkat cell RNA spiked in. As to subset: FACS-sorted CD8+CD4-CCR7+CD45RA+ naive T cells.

DNA for the CDR3: TGTGCCAGCAGCGTAGCTGGGCAGGGGGCCTACGAGCAGTACTTC. This translates into CASSVAGQGAYEQYF. The chain combines TRBV9 with TRBJ2-7, with 7 nucleotides matching TRBD1. Germline-derived CDR1 and CDR2 are SGDLS and YYNGEE. Trimming cost V 0 bases and J 2 bases; bases outside gene matches: 5. CDR3 length: 15 residues.